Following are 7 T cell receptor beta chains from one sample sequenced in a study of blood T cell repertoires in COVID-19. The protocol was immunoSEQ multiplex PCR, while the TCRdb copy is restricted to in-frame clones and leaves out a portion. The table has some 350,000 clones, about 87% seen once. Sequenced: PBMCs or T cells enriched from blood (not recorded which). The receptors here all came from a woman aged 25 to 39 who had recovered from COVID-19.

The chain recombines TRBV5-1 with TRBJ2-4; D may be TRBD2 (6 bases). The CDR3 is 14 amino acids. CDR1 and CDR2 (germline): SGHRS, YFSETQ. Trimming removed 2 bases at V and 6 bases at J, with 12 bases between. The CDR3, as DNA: TGCGCCAGCAGCTTAGTGGGACTTCTAAACATTCAGTACTTC. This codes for CASSLVGLLNIQYF.

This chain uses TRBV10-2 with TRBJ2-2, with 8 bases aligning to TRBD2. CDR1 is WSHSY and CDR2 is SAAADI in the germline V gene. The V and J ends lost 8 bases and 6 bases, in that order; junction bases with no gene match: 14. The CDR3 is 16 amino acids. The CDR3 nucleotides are TGCGCCAGCCTCGGGAGAGTAGCGGGGAGCGCCGGGGAGCTGTTTTTT. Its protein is CASLGRVAGSAGELFF.

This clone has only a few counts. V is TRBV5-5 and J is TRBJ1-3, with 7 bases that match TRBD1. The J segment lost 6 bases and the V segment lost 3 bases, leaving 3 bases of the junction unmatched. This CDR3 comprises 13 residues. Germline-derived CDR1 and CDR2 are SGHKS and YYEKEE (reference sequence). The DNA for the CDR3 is TGTGCCAGCAGCTCCGGGACAGCAAACACCATATATTTT. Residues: CASSSGTANTIYF.

The CDR3 nucleotides read TGCGCCAGCAGCTTGGGGGCTAGCGGGGGTTATGAGCAGTTCTTC. Protein product: CASSLGASGGYEQFF. The V gene is TRBV5-1, the J gene TRBJ2-1, with 10 nucleotides matching TRBD2. Germline-derived CDR1 and CDR2 are SGHRS and YFSETQ. The CDR3 spans 15 residues. V shed 0 bases and J 8 bases; nucleotides not matched to a gene: 5. Looking up the rest from reference TRBV5-1 and TRBJ2-1 gives the full variable domain: KAGVTQTPRYLIKTRGQQVTLSCSPISGHRSVSWYQQTPGQGLQFLFEYFSETQRNKGNFPGRFSGRQFSNSRSEMNVSTLELGDSALYLCASSLGASGGYEQFFGPGTRLTVL.

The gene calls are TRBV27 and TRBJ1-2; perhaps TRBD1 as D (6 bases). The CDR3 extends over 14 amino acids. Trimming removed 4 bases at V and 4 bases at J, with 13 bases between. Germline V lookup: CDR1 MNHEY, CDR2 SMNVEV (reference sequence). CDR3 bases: TGTGCCAGCAGTTCCCCTCAGACAGGCTATGGCTACACCTTC. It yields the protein CASSSPQTGYGYTF.

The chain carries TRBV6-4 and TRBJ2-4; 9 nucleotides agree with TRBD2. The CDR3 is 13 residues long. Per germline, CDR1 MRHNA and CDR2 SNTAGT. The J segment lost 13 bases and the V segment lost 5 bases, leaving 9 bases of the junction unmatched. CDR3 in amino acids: CASSFSAGGPQYF. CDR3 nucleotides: TGTGCCAGCAGTTTTTCAGCGGGGGGCCCCCAGTACTTC.

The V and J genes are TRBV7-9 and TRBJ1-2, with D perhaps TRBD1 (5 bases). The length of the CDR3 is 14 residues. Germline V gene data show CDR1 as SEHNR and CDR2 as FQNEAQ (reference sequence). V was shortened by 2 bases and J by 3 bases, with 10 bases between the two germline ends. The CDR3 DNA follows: TGTGCCAGCAGCTTAAGGGGTTCTGACTATGGCTACACCTTC. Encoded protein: CASSLRGSDYGYTF. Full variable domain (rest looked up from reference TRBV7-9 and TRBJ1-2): DTGVSQNPRHKITKRGQNVTFRCDPISEHNRLYWYRQTLGQGPEFLTYFQNEAQLEKSRLLSDRFSAERPKGSFSTLEIQRTEQGDSAMYLCASSLRGSDYGYTFGSGTRLTVV.